Following are 15 T cell receptor beta chains from one sample sequenced in a study of shared clonotypes between healthy human individuals. Profiling relied on immunoSEQ multiplex PCR, and the TCRdb table lists in-frame clones only, not all of them. The data contain about 100,000 clones, 40% to 55% of them singletons. The sequenced sample consisted of PBMCs. The source is a woman aged 40-49 years in good health. Some clones in this sample may be carry-over from other donors' samples.

This clone was counted between two and nine times. The chain carries TRBV19 and TRBJ2-5; TRBD2 aligns across 8 bases. V dropped 5 bases and J dropped 3; count of bases not matched to a gene: 5. The CDR3 is made up of 14 amino acids. CDR1 and CDR2 (germline): LNHDA, SQIVND (reference sequence). CDR3 in amino acids: CASSPQLAEETQYF. DNA for the CDR3: TGTGCCAGTAGTCCCCAACTAGCGGAAGAGACCCAGTACTTC.

In this sample, this clone turned up many times. The gene calls are TRBV6-6 and TRBJ1-3; 8 nucleotides align to TRBD1. CDR1 is MNHNY, CDR2 SVGAGI, per germline (reference sequence). V was clipped by 10 bases and J by 4 bases; unmatched bases: 3. CDR3 length equals 12 residues. The CDR3 is CATAGGGNTIYF. The CDR3 nucleotides read TGTGCCACGGCAGGGGGCGGAAACACCATATATTTT.

This clone was seen many times. The genes are TRBV27 and TRBJ1-5, with a possible D match to TRBD1 (6 bases). The V gene's germline CDR1 is MNHEY and CDR2 SMNVEV (reference sequence). The CDR3 has 15 residues. The V end was cut by 5 bases, the J end by 1 base, with 12 bases between. This CDR3 is CASSAQGQSNQPQHF. In nucleotides, the CDR3 is TGTGCCAGCAGTGCACAGGGTCAGAGCAATCAGCCCCAGCATTTT.

Remarks on this clone: One base separates it from a far larger clone, so it is likely a read error. The chain uses TRBV5-6 and TRBJ2-7; D tentatively fits TRBD1 or TRBD2 (6 bases each). CDR3 length: 12 residues. Germline-derived CDR1 and CDR2 are SGHDT and YYEEEE. CDR3 region: CASSWGAYERYF. CDR3 nucleotides: TGTGCCAGCAGCTGGGGGGCCTACGAGCGGTACTTC.

The rearrangement joins TRBV7-2 to TRBJ2-5; 7 nucleotides agree with TRBD1. This CDR3 is 15 amino acids long. V trimming: 4 bases; J trimming: 3 bases; junction bases outside the gene matches: 8. CDR1 and CDR2 (germline): SGHTA, FQGNSA. The CDR3 here is CASSSGTVEEETQYF. CDR3 bases: TGTGCCAGCAGCTCCGGGACAGTCGAAGAAGAGACCCAGTACTTC. The whole variable domain, filled in from reference TRBV7-2 and TRBJ2-5, reads GAGVSQSPSNKVTEKGKDVELRCDPISGHTALYWYRQSLGQGLEFLIYFQGNSAPDKSGLPSDRFSAERTGGSVSTLTIQRTQQEDSAVYLCASSSGTVEEETQYFGPGTRLLVL.

This chain joins TRBV7-2 and TRBJ2-7; D ambiguous. The CDR3 runs 14 residues. From germline, CDR1 is SGHTA and CDR2 FQGNSA. Trimming pared 3 bases from V and 2 bases from J, leaving 11 bases between. CDR3 sequence reads: CASSLALGPYEQYF. The CDR3 coding sequence is TGTGCCAGCAGCTTGGCCCTCGGACCCTACGAGCAGTACTTC.

In this sample, this clone turned up a few times. The chain combines TRBV4-2 with TRBJ2-7; D is perhaps TRBD1 (6 bases). The CDR3 runs 14 residues. The germline V gene encodes CDR1 LGHNA and CDR2 YNFKEQ. Trimming took 1 base from V and 4 from J, leaving 11 bases between them. CDR3 sequence: CASSQGPGTYEQYF. The CDR3 DNA follows: TGTGCCAGCAGCCAAGGCCCAGGGACATACGAGCAGTACTTC.

Concerning this clone itself: This is likely an artifact of a read error, given a far larger clone one base away. The J gene is TRBJ1-2, the V gene TRBV4-1; no definite D call. V was pared by 0 bases and J by 4 bases, with 6 bases between. CDR1 is MGHRA and CDR2 is YSYEKL in the germline V gene. The CDR3 is made up of 13 amino acids. This CDR3 reads CASSQEVGYGYTF. The CDR3 DNA is TGCGCCAGCAGCCAAGAAGTCGGCTATGGCTACACCTTC.

This clone was counted at least ten times. The DNA of the CDR3 is TGCGCCAGCAGCCAAGATAGCGGGAGATTATACGAGCAGTACTTC. Protein product: CASSQDSGRLYEQYF. The gene calls are TRBV4-1 and TRBJ2-7; 9 nucleotides agree with TRBD2. The CDR3 consists of 15 residues. The J segment lost 4 bases and the V segment lost 0 bases, leaving 4 bases of the junction unmatched. Germline V gene data show CDR1 as MGHRA and CDR2 as YSYEKL.

This clone has a single count. One junction end does not reproduce the germline sequence, and a read error may be involved. This sequence joins TRBV5-5 and TRBJ2-2, with D perhaps matching TRBD1 (5 bases). This CDR3 has 16 residues. Per the germline V gene, CDR1 is SGHKS and CDR2 is YYEKEE (reference sequence). The CDR3 loop reads CASSQDPTQVTGELFF. CDR3 nucleotide sequence: TGCGCCAGCAGCCAAGATCCCACACAGGTCACCGGGGAGCTGTTTTTT.

This clone was counted many times. This chain uses TRBV30 with TRBJ1-5; D may be TRBD1 (6 bases). The CDR3 contains 15 residues. The germline V and J ends were trimmed by 3 bases and 4 bases, with 16 bases remaining between them. CDR1 and CDR2 from the germline V gene are GTSNPN and SVGIG (reference sequence). CDR3 residues: CAWSQGLQGNQPQHF. Written as DNA, the CDR3 is TGTGCCTGGAGCCAAGGACTCCAGGGGAATCAGCCCCAGCATTTT.

The V and J genes are TRBV30 and TRBJ1-2; D is unclear. V lost 2 bases and J 7 bases, leaving 8 bases between the germline ends. This CDR3 comprises 11 residues. Germline-derived CDR1 and CDR2 are GTSNPN and SVGIG (reference sequence). CDR3 region: CAWSNSLGYTF. CDR3 in DNA: TGTGCCTGGAGTAATTCGCTTGGCTACACCTTC. The complete variable domain, with remaining parts taken from reference TRBV30 and TRBJ1-2, reads SQTIHQWPATLVQPVGSPLSLECTVEGTSNPNLYWYRQAAGRGLQLLFYSVGIGQISSEVPQNLSASRPQDRQFILSSKKLLLSDSGFYLCAWSNSLGYTFGSGTRLTVV.

This chain joins TRBV9 and TRBJ2-1; 8 nucleotides match TRBD2. Germline V gene sequence: CDR1 SGDLS, CDR2 YYNGEE. After removal of 5 bases from V and 14 bases from J, the junction contained 12 bases not matched to a gene. The CDR3 covers 13 residues. The chain's CDR3 is CASSLAQDSGKFF. The CDR3 nucleotides are TGTGCCAGCAGTTTAGCGCAGGATAGCGGGAAGTTCTTC.

V usage is TRBV9 and J usage is TRBJ2-6, with TRBD1 matching 7 bases. The V gene end was trimmed by 4 bases and the J gene end by 2 bases; junction bases not matched to a gene: 6. This CDR3 comprises 16 residues. In germline, CDR1 is SGDLS, CDR2 YYNGEE. CDR3 DNA sequence: TGTGCCAGCAGCCCGATCACAGGGGCTGGGGCCAACGTCCTGACTTTC. Its protein is CASSPITGAGANVLTF.

The chain joins TRBV29-1 to TRBJ2-3, with 11 bases matching TRBD2. With V trimmed by 5 bases and J by 2 bases, 3 bases remained unmatched. Germline CDR1 reads SQVTM; CDR2 reads ANQGSEA. The CDR3 runs 14 residues. CDR3 nucleotides: TGCAGCGTTACTAGCGGGAGTTCCACAGATACGCAGTATTTT. It codes for CSVTSGSSTDTQYF.